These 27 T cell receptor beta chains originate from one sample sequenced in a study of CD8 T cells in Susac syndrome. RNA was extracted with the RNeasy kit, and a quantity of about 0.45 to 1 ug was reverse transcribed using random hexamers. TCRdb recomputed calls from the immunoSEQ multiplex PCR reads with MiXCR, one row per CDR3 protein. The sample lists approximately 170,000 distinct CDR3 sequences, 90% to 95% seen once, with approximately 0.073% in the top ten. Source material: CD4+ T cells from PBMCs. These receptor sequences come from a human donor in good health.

CDR3 protein: CSARDRIKGASGANVLTF. In DNA, the CDR3 is TGCAGTGCTAGAGATAGGATAAAGGGGGCAAGTGGGGCCAACGTCCTGACTTTC. The chain carries TRBV20-1 and TRBJ2-6; 7 bases align to TRBD1. V trimming: 0 bases; J trimming: 3 bases; junction bases outside the gene matches: 11. CDR1 DFQATT and CDR2 SNEGSKA come from the germline V gene (reference sequence). This CDR3 has 18 amino acids.

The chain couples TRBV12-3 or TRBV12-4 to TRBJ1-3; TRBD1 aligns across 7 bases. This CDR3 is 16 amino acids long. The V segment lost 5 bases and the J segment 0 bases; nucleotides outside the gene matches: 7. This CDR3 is CASSQLWDSSGNTIYF. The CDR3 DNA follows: TGTGCCAGCAGTCAGTTATGGGACAGCTCTGGAAACACCATATATTTT.

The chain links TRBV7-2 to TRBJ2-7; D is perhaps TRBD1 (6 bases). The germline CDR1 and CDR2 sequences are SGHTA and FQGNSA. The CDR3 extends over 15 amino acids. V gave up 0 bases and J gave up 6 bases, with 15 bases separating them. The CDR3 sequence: CASSLALGQPLEQYF. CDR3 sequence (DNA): TGTGCCAGCAGCTTAGCGCTTGGACAGCCCCTCGAGCAGTACTTC.

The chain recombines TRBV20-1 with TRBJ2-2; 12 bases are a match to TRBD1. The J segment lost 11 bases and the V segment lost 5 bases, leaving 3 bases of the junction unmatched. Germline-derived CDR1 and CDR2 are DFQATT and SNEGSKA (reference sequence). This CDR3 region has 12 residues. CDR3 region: CSASGTGGELFF. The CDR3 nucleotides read TGCAGTGCTTCCGGGACAGGGGGCGAGCTGTTTTTT.

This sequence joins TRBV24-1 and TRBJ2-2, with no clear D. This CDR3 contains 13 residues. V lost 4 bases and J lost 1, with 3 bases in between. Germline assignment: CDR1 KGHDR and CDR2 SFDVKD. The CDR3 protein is CATSEGNTGELFF. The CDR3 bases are TGTGCCACCAGTGAAGGGAACACCGGGGAGCTGTTTTTT.

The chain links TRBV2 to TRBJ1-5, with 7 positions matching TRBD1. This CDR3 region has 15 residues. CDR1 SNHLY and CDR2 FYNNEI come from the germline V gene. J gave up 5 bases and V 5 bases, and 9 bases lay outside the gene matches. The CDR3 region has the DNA TGTGCCAGCAGTAGAGGGGGCATCATCCATCAGCCCCAGCATTTT. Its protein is CASSRGGIIHQPQHF.

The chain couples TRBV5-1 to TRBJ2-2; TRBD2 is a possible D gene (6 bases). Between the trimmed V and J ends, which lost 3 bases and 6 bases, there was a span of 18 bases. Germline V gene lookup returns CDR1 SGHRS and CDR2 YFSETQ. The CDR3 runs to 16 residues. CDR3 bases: TGCGCCAGCAGCTCCCGTCTATCGGGAGTTGCCGGGGAGCTGTTTTTT. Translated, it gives CASSSRLSGVAGELFF.

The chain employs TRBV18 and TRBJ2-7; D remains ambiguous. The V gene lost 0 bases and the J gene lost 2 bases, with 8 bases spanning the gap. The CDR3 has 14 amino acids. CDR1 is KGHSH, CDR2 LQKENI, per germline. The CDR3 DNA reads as TGTGCCAGCTCACCACCGGCGCACCCCTACGAGCAGTACTTC. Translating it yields CASSPPAHPYEQYF.

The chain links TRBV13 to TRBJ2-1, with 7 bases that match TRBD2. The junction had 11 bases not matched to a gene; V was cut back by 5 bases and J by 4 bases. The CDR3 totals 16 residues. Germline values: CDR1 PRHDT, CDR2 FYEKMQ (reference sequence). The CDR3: CASSPRFGGGYNEQFF. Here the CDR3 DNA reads TGTGCCAGCAGCCCCCGGTTTGGCGGGGGATACAATGAGCAGTTCTTC.

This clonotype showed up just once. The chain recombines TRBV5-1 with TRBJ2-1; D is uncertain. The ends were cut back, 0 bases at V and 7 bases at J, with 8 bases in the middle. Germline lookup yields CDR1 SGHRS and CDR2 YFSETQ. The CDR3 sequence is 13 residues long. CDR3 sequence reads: CASSLAAVNEQFF. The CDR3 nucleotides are TGCGCCAGCAGCTTGGCGGCGGTAAATGAGCAGTTCTTC.

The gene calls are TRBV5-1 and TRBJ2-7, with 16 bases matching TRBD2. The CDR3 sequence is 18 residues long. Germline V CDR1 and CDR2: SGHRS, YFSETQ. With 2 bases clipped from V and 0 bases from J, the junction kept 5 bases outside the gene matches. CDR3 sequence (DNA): TGCGCCAGCAGCTTTGGGGGACTAGCGGGAGGGGGCTCCTACGAGCAGTACTTC. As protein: CASSFGGLAGGGSYEQYF.

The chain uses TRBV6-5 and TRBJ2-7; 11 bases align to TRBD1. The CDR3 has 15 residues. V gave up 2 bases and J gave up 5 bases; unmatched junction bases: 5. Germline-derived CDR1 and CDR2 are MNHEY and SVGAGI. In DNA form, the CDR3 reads TGTGCCAGCAGTTACAGGGACAGGGGGTCCCACGAGCAGTACTTC. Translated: CASSYRDRGSHEQYF.

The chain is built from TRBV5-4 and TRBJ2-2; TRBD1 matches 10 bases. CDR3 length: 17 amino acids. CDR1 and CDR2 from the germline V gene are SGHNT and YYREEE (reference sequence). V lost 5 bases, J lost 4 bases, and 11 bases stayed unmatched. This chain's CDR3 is CASSLRSGTGVTGELFF. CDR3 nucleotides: TGTGCCAGCAGTTTACGCTCCGGGACAGGGGTCACCGGGGAGCTGTTTTTT.

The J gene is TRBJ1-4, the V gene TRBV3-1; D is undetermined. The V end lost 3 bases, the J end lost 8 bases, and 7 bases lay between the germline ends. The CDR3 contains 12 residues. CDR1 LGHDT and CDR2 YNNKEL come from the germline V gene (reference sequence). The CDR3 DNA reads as TGTGCCAGCAGCCAGGGGTACGAAAAACTGTTTTTT. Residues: CASSQGYEKLFF.

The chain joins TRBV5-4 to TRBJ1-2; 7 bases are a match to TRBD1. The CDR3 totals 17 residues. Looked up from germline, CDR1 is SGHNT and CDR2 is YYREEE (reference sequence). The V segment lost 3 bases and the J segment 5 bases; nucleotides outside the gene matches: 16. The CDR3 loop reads CASSWGSRDRNVYGYTF. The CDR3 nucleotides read TGTGCCAGCAGCTGGGGTTCGAGGGACAGAAACGTGTATGGCTACACCTTC. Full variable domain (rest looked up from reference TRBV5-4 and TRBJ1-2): ETGVTQSPTHLIKTRGQQVTLRCSSQSGHNTVSWYQQALGQGPQFIFQYYREEENGRGNFPPRFSGLQFPNYSSELNVNALELDDSALYLCASSWGSRDRNVYGYTFGSGTRLTVV.

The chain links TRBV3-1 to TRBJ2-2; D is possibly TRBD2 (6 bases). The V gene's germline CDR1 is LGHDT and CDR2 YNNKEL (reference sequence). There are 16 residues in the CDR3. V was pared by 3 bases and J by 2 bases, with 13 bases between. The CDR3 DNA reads TGTGCCAGCAGCCATCTCTGGCGGGACAACACCGGGGAGCTGTTTTTT. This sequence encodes CASSHLWRDNTGELFF.

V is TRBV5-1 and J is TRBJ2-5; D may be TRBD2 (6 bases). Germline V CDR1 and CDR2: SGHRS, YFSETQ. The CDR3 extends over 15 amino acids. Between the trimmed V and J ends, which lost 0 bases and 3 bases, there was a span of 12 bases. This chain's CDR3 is CASSLAALAEETQYF. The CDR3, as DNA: TGCGCCAGCAGCTTGGCCGCATTAGCGGAAGAGACCCAGTACTTC.

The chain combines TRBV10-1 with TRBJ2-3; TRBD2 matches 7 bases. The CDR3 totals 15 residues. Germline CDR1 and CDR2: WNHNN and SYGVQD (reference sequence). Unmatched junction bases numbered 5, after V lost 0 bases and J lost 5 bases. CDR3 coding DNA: TGCGCCAGCAGTGAGTCGATAGCGGGCGGAGATACGCAGTATTTT. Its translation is CASSESIAGGDTQYF.

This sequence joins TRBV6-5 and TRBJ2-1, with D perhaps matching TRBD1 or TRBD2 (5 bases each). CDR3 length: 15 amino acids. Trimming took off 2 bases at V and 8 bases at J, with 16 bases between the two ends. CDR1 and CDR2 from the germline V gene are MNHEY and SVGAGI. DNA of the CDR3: TGTGCCAGCAGTTACGTGGGGACGTCGTCCGATGAGCAGTTCTTC. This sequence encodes CASSYVGTSSDEQFF.

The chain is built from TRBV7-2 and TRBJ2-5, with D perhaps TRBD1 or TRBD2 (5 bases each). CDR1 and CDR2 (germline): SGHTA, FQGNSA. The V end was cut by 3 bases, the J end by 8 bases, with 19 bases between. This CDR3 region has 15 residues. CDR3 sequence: CASSLGVGIPHTQYF. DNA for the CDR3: TGTGCCAGCAGCTTGGGGGTCGGGATTCCCCACACCCAGTACTTC.

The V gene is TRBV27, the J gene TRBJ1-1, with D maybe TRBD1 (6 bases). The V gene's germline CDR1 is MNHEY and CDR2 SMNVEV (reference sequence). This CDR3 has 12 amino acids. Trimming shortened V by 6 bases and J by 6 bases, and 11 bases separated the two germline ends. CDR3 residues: CASRQGSAEAFF. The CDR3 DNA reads TGTGCCAGCAGACAGGGTTCCGCTGAAGCTTTCTTT.

The CDR3 DNA sequence: TGTGCCAGCAGTGTGCCGGGACAGGGGTACGGTGAGCAGTTCTTC. It encodes CASSVPGQGYGEQFF. The rearrangement uses TRBV25-1 and TRBJ2-1, with 10 bases identical to TRBD1. The length of the CDR3 is 15 residues. From germline, CDR1 is MGHDK and CDR2 SYGVNS. Trimming at V came to 4 bases and at J to 9 bases, leaving 9 bases not matched to a gene.

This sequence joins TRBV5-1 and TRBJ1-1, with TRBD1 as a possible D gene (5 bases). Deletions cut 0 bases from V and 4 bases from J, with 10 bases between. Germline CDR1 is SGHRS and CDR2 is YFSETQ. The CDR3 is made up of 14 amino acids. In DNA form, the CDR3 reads TGCGCCAGCAGCTTGGTCCCAGGGCCCACTGAAGCTTTCTTT. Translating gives CASSLVPGPTEAFF.

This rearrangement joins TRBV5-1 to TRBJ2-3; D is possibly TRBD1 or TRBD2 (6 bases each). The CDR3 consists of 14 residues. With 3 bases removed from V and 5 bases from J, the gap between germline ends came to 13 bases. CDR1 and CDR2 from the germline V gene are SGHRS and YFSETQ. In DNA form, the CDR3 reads TGCGCCAGCAGCTCCCAGGGGCGGGAAGATACGCAGTATTTT. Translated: CASSSQGREDTQYF.

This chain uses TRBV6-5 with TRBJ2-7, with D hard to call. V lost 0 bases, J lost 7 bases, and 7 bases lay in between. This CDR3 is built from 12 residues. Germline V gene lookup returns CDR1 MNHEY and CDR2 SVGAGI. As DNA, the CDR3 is TGTGCCAGCAGTTACTCGATCGGTGAGCAGTACTTC. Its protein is CASSYSIGEQYF.

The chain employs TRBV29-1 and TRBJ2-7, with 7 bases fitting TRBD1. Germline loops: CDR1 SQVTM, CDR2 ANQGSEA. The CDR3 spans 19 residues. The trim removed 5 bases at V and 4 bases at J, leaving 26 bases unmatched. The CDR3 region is CSVNTRQGPTGVTRYEQYF. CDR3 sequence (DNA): TGCAGCGTTAACACCCGGCAAGGACCCACAGGGGTGACCAGATACGAGCAGTACTTC.

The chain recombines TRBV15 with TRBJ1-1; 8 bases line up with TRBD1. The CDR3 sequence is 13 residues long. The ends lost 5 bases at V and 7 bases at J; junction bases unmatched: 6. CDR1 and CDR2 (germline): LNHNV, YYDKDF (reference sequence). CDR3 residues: CATSGQGTSEAFF. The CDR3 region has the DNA TGTGCCACCAGCGGACAGGGAACCAGTGAAGCTTTCTTT. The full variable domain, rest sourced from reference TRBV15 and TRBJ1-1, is DAMVIQNPRYQVTQFGKPVTLSCSQTLNHNVMYWYQQKSSQAPKLLFHYYDKDFNNEADTPDNFQSRRPNTSFCFLDIRSPGLGDTAMYLCATSGQGTSEAFFGQGTRLTVV.